These 28 T cell receptor beta chains were sequenced from one sample in a study of T cell responses to AZD1222 COVID-19 vaccine. Data came from immunoSEQ multiplex PCR; TCRdb stores just in-frame clones and leaves some out. The sample includes 120,000 to 150,000 clones, roughly 90% of them seen just once. Here the sequenced sample was peripheral blood, taken on day 0 of AZD1222 vaccination. Receptors were obtained from an adult in good health.

This clone was seen just once. Written as DNA, the CDR3 is TGTGCCAGCAGCTCAGGGCTTAGCCTTCGCGAGACCCAGTACTTC. Protein product: CASSSGLSLRETQYF. The rearrangement links TRBV7-2 to TRBJ2-5; a weak D match, TRBD1 (5 bases). V lost 4 bases, J lost 5 bases, and 17 bases lay in between. The CDR3 consists of 15 residues. The germline CDR1 and CDR2 sequences are SGHTA and FQGNSA. Based on the CDR3 plus reference TRBV7-2 and TRBJ2-5, the full variable domain is GAGVSQSPSNKVTEKGKDVELRCDPISGHTALYWYRQSLGQGLEFLIYFQGNSAPDKSGLPSDRFSAERTGGSVSTLTIQRTQQEDSAVYLCASSSGLSLRETQYFGPGTRLLVL.

The V call is TRBV12-5, the J call TRBJ2-3; no reliable D call. Germline CDR1 and CDR2: LGHNT and FRNRAP. This CDR3 has 14 residues. V lost 7 bases and J 2 bases, leaving 13 bases between the germline ends. CDR3 nucleotides: TGTGCTAGTGTCCGATCCCAGTTCACAGATACGCAGTATTTT. Translating gives CASVRSQFTDTQYF.

The gene calls are TRBV6-5 and TRBJ1-1, with D perhaps TRBD1 (6 bases). Trimming shortened V by 7 bases and J by 0 bases, and 12 bases separated the two germline ends. Looked up from germline, CDR1 is MNHEY and CDR2 is SVGAGI. This CDR3 contains 14 residues. CDR3 bases: TGTGCCAGCACCCCGCGACAGGTGAACACTGAAGCTTTCTTT. It specifies CASTPRQVNTEAFF.

This clone was observed a few times. CDR3 protein: CASSPRDTEAFF. The CDR3, as DNA: TGTGCCAGCAGCCCGCGGGACACTGAAGCTTTCTTT. The chain uses TRBV13 and TRBJ1-1; D is unclear. The CDR3 contains 12 residues. V was clipped by 5 bases and J by 3 bases, with 7 bases between them. Germline lookup yields CDR1 PRHDT and CDR2 FYEKMQ (reference sequence).

The V call is TRBV2, the J call TRBJ2-7, with D unclear. This CDR3 region has 14 residues. CDR1 SNHLY and CDR2 FYNNEI come from the germline V gene. Between the trimmed V and J ends, which lost 4 bases and 3 bases, there was a span of 13 bases. In DNA form, the CDR3 reads TGTGCCAGCAGTGGAAGGGCCCTAAACTACGAGCAGTACTTC. Translating it yields CASSGRALNYEQYF.

The gene calls are TRBV12-5 and TRBJ2-1; a possible D gene is TRBD1 (5 bases). The V and J ends lost 4 bases and 6 bases respectively, with 10 bases between them. Germline-derived CDR1 and CDR2 are LGHNT and FRNRAP. The CDR3 consists of 13 residues. The CDR3 protein is CASGSGQSNEQFF. The CDR3 region has the DNA TGTGCTAGTGGTTCCGGACAAAGCAATGAGCAGTTCTTC. Together with reference TRBV12-5 and TRBJ2-1, the CDR3 gives the full variable domain: DARVTQTPRHKVTEMGQEVTMRCQPILGHNTVFWYRQTMMQGLELLAYFRNRAPLDDSGMPKDRFSAEMPDATLATLKIQPSEPRDSAVYFCASGSGQSNEQFFGPGTRLTVL.

V gene TRBV6-4 combines with J gene TRBJ2-2; 8 bases map to TRBD1. The ends lost 5 bases at V and 4 bases at J; junction bases unmatched: 12. The CDR3 length is 17 residues. Germline V gene lookup returns CDR1 MRHNA and CDR2 SNTAGT. DNA for the CDR3: TGTGCCAGCAGTTTGACAGGGGCCGTCGTAGGCACCGGGGAGCTGTTTTTT. This codes for CASSLTGAVVGTGELFF.

Written as DNA, the CDR3 is TGCGCCAGCAGTGCGGGGACTGGTACCGAGCAGTACTTC. This translates into CASSAGTGTEQYF. The chain combines TRBV4-1 with TRBJ2-7, with D maybe TRBD2 (6 bases). This CDR3 has 13 residues. The V end lost 6 bases, the J end lost 6 bases, and 15 bases lay between the germline ends. The germline V gene has CDR1 MGHRA and CDR2 YSYEKL.

This chain links TRBV5-8 with TRBJ2-7; TRBD2 matches 14 bases. The CDR3 runs 15 residues. V lost 3 bases, J lost 8 bases, and 7 bases stayed unmatched. The germline CDR1 and CDR2 sequences are SGHTS and YDEGEE. The CDR3 sequence is CASSWGGTSGSKQYF. The CDR3 nucleotides read TGTGCCAGCAGCTGGGGGGGGACTAGCGGGAGTAAGCAGTACTTC. Full variable domain (missing parts from reference TRBV5-8 and TRBJ2-7): EAGVTQSPTHLIKTRGQQATLRCSPISGHTSVYWYQQALGLGLQFLLWYDEGEERNRGNFPPRFSGRQFPNYSSELNVNALELEDSALYLCASSWGGTSGSKQYFGPGTRLTVT.

V is TRBV6-6 and J is TRBJ1-5, with D perhaps matching TRBD1 (5 bases). Trimming took 6 bases from V and 7 from J, leaving 19 bases between them. There are 15 residues in the CDR3. Germline V CDR1 and CDR2: MNHNY, SVGAGI (reference sequence). The CDR3 protein is CASRPSGVGDQPQHF. The CDR3 nucleotides read TGTGCCAGCAGACCCAGTGGGGTCGGGGACCAGCCCCAGCATTTT.

This chain joins TRBV7-9 and TRBJ2-7, with 9 positions matching TRBD1. With 4 bases clipped from V and 0 bases from J, the junction kept 4 bases outside the gene matches. CDR3 length: 15 amino acids. Per germline, CDR1 SEHNR and CDR2 FQNEAQ (reference sequence). The CDR3 here is CASSSGQGPSYEQYF. CDR3 coding DNA: TGTGCCAGCAGCTCCGGACAGGGGCCCTCCTACGAGCAGTACTTC.

The chain links TRBV14 to TRBJ2-1; D ambiguous. The germline V gene has CDR1 SGHDN and CDR2 FVKESK. Trimming shortened V by 5 bases and J by 0 bases, and 2 bases separated the two germline ends. The CDR3 totals 12 residues. Here the CDR3 reads CASSNSYNEQFF. The CDR3, as DNA: TGTGCCAGCAGCAACTCCTACAATGAGCAGTTCTTC. The entire variable domain, with the rest obtained from reference TRBV14 and TRBJ2-1, is as follows: EAGVTQFPSHSVIEKGQTVTLRCDPISGHDNLYWYRRVMGKEIKFLLHFVKESKQDESGMPNNRFLAERTGGTYSTLKVQPAELEDSGVYFCASSNSYNEQFFGPGTRLTVL.

V is TRBV5-4 and J is TRBJ2-7; D ambiguous. Germline lookup yields CDR1 SGHNT and CDR2 YYREEE (reference sequence). V was trimmed by 4 bases and J by 7 bases, leaving 15 bases between them. The CDR3 spans 13 residues. The CDR3 DNA is TGTGCCAGCAGCCCCTCCCTCGGTTCGGAGCAGTACTTC. Translated: CASSPSLGSEQYF.

The chain combines TRBV5-1 with TRBJ2-1, with 8 positions matching TRBD2. The CDR3 contains 15 residues. Germline CDR1 and CDR2: SGHRS and YFSETQ. The junction had 5 bases not matched to a gene; V was cut back by 0 bases and J by 6 bases. CDR3 loop: CASSLELAGLNEQFF. In DNA form, the CDR3 reads TGCGCCAGCAGCTTGGAGCTAGCGGGCCTCAATGAGCAGTTCTTC.

This rearrangement joins TRBV28 to TRBJ2-7; possible D gene TRBD2, 6 bases. Germline-derived CDR1 and CDR2 are MDHEN and SYDVKM. The length of the CDR3 is 15 residues. Trimming took off 3 bases at V and 0 bases at J, with 12 bases between the two ends. This chain's CDR3 is CASSFGSGFSYEQYF. CDR3 bases: TGTGCCAGCAGTTTCGGTAGCGGCTTCTCCTACGAGCAGTACTTC.

The chain combines TRBV27 with TRBJ2-2; D is uncertain. Per germline, CDR1 MNHEY and CDR2 SMNVEV (reference sequence). Trimming shortened V by 5 bases and J by 1 base, and 8 bases separated the two germline ends. CDR3 length: 14 amino acids. DNA for the CDR3: TGTGCCAGCAGTCCCACGGGGAACACCGGGGAGCTGTTTTTT. Amino acids: CASSPTGNTGELFF.

V and J are TRBV6-5 and TRBJ2-1; 10 bases are shared with TRBD1. Germline lookup yields CDR1 MNHEY and CDR2 SVGAGI. The CDR3 is made up of 14 amino acids. V shed 6 bases, J shed 7 bases, and the junction held 6 bases outside the gene matches. The CDR3: CASSWTGGKNEQFF. For the CDR3, the DNA is TGTGCCAGCAGCTGGACAGGGGGTAAGAATGAGCAGTTCTTC.

The chain links TRBV11-2 to TRBJ1-2; D is perhaps TRBD1 (5 bases). The CDR3 runs to 15 residues. The V end lost 4 bases, the J end lost 1 base, and 13 bases lay between the germline ends. Germline values: CDR1 SGHAT, CDR2 FQNNGV. The CDR3 nucleotides are TGTGCCAGCAGCTCCCTTCGGGGGGATAACTATGGCTACACCTTC. Protein product: CASSSLRGDNYGYTF.

The chain joins TRBV27 to TRBJ1-5, with D possibly TRBD1 on 6 matching bases. The germline V gene has CDR1 MNHEY and CDR2 SMNVEV (reference sequence). This CDR3 has 12 residues. V lost 2 bases to trimming and J lost 7 bases, with 6 bases between them. The CDR3 coding sequence is TGTGCCAGCAGTTTAGGGGGCCAGCCCCAGCATTTT. This gives the protein CASSLGGQPQHF.

The chain joins TRBV9 to TRBJ1-5; 7 bases match TRBD1. Germline V gene sequence: CDR1 SGDLS, CDR2 YYNGEE. V shed 0 bases and J 4 bases; nucleotides not matched to a gene: 4. This CDR3 is built from 15 residues. DNA of the CDR3: TGTGCCAGCAGCGTAGGGGGACAGTTTAATCAGCCCCAGCATTTT. Its translation: CASSVGGQFNQPQHF.

This clone was seen only a few times. The J gene is TRBJ2-1, the V gene TRBV29-1; D is ambiguous. CDR1 SQVTM and CDR2 ANQGSEA come from the germline V gene. CDR3 length: 11 amino acids. V gave up 0 bases and J gave up 9 bases, with 6 bases separating them. DNA of the CDR3: TGCAGCGTTGAAGAAGCAGTTGAGCAGTTCTTC. Translating it yields CSVEEAVEQFF.

DNA of the CDR3: TGTGCCAGTAGTATTTGGCAGGGGAATCAGCCCCAGCATTTT. Its protein is CASSIWQGNQPQHF. V gene TRBV19 combines with J gene TRBJ1-5; TRBD1 is a possible D gene (6 bases). Between the trimmed V and J ends, which lost 3 bases and 4 bases, there was a span of 10 bases. Germline V gene lookup returns CDR1 LNHDA and CDR2 SQIVND (reference sequence). The CDR3 contains 14 residues. The full variable domain, rest sourced from reference TRBV19 and TRBJ1-5, is DGGITQSPKYLFRKEGQNVTLSCEQNLNHDAMYWYRQDPGQGLRLIYYSQIVNDFQKGDIAEGYSVSREKKESFPLTVTSAQKNPTAFYLCASSIWQGNQPQHFGDGTRLSIL.

This chain joins TRBV9 and TRBJ1-5; no definite D call. Germline loops: CDR1 SGDLS, CDR2 YYNGEE. The V and J ends lost 3 bases and 4 bases respectively, with 8 bases between them. CDR3 length equals 13 residues. The CDR3 region has the DNA TGTGCCAGCAGCGCAGAGGAAAATCAGCCCCAGCATTTT. Translating it yields CASSAEENQPQHF. The whole variable domain, filled in from reference TRBV9 and TRBJ1-5, reads DSGVTQTPKHLITATGQRVTLRCSPRSGDLSVYWYQQSLDQGLQFLIQYYNGEERAKGNILERFSAQQFPDLHSELNLSSLELGDSALYFCASSAEENQPQHFGDGTRLSIL.

The V gene is TRBV24-1, the J gene TRBJ1-2; unclear D gene. Trimming cost V 5 bases and J 2 bases, with 17 bases left between them. The CDR3 sequence is 16 residues long. Germline V gene sequence: CDR1 KGHDR, CDR2 SFDVKD. The CDR3: CATSVRAGNPNYGYTF. Written as DNA, the CDR3 is TGTGCCACCAGTGTTCGCGCGGGGAACCCCAACTATGGCTACACCTTC.

This clone appeared once. The chain joins TRBV18 to TRBJ2-3, with TRBD2 matching over 13 bases. Germline V gives CDR1 KGHSH, CDR2 LQKENI. CDR3 size: 18 residues. V lost 5 bases and J lost 0; bases outside the gene matches: 8. The CDR3 loop is CASSSGLAGESSTDTQYF. The CDR3 DNA sequence: TGTGCCAGCTCATCCGGACTAGCGGGGGAGTCTAGCACAGATACGCAGTATTTT.

V and J are TRBV25-1 and TRBJ1-5; TRBD1 is a possible D gene (5 bases). The germline CDR1 and CDR2 sequences are MGHDK and SYGVNS. Between the trimmed V and J ends, which lost 5 bases and 3 bases, there was a span of 11 bases. The CDR3 extends over 14 amino acids. The CDR3 sequence: CASSQAGLNQPQHF. CDR3 nucleotide sequence: TGTGCCAGCAGTCAGGCGGGGCTCAATCAGCCCCAGCATTTT.

The genes are TRBV21-1 and TRBJ2-3; the table's D call TRBD2 went unverified against the DNA. TRBV21-1 corresponds to a pseudogene. The CDR3 length is 16 residues. The CDR3 loop is CASSKVPSGCTDTQYF. DNA of the CDR3: TGTGCCAGCAGCAAAGTCCCTAGCGGATGCACAGATACGCAGTATTTT.

The V gene is TRBV4-3, the J gene TRBJ1-5; 7 nucleotides align to TRBD1. CDR1 is LGHNA, CDR2 YSLEER, per germline. The V segment lost 0 bases and the J segment 3 bases; nucleotides outside the gene matches: 2. CDR3 length equals 15 residues. For the CDR3, the DNA is TGCGCCAGCAGCCAAGAAGGGACAGACAATCAGCCCCAGCATTTT. This codes for CASSQEGTDNQPQHF.